The clone carrying this T cell receptor (beta chain) was picked up many times. The sample originates from a study of OX40 agonist ivuxolimab in advanced cancers. Trimming removed 1 base at V and 7 bases at J, with 10 bases between. CDR1 is KGHSH, CDR2 LQKENI, per germline. The CDR3 is 13 amino acids. Measured with immunoSEQ multiplex PCR; TCRdb has only the in-frame clones, and not every one. Among 100,000 or so clones listed, about 86% were seen once. The TCR was taken from an adult with an advanced solid tumor such as melanoma, head and neck, liver or kidney cancer. This chain uses TRBV18 with TRBJ1-2; D is possibly TRBD1 (5 bases). The input for sequencing was CD4+ or CD8+ T cells sorted from blood, taken in a trial of the OX40 agonist ivuxolimab. The CDR3 DNA sequence: TGTGCCAGCTCACCACAGGGGCAAGGTGGCTACACCTTC. Translating gives CASSPQGQGGYTF.